This record covers a single TCR beta chain. This sample also contains other DNA sequences that code for the same CDR3. Profiled with immunoSEQ multiplex PCR; TCRdb holds only in-frame clones, not every one. Here the sample spans over 250,000 clones, roughly four fifths being singletons. This sample was taken from a study of blood T cell repertoires in COVID-19. Turning to the study itself: Both acute and convalescent COVID-19 samples were obtained from the United States, Italy and Spain. T cells, B-cell-depleted T cells, or PBMCs provided the cDNA or gDNA that served as material.

V was clipped by 3 bases and J by 3 bases; unmatched bases: 9. Germline CDR1 reads LGHNA; CDR2 reads YNFKEQ. The length of the CDR3 is 16 residues. The chain has TRBV4-2 and TRBJ2-7, with 9 bases that match TRBD2. The specimen sequenced was peripheral blood. This TCR was sampled from a woman aged 45 to 65 who had recovered from COVID-19. The CDR3 coding sequence is TGTGCCAGCAGCCAGGCTGGGGCGGGGGGGCTCTACGAGCAGTACTTC. Amino acid sequence: CASSQAGAGGLYEQYF.